Sequencing of this T cell receptor beta chain was carried out in a study of blood T cells in healthy people across ages. Comment on this clonotype: Antigen: not known. A much more abundant neighbour one base away suggests this may be a read error.

General observations from the study: Naive and antigen-experienced cells were not separated, limiting conclusive comparison.

Primed by a sample-barcoded 5' primer and a J-beta primer mix, a second PCR proceeded for 7 to 11 cycles. TCRdb re-analysed the 5' RACE reads in MiXCR, keeping a single row per CDR3 protein. The data contain some 1,500,000 distinct CDR3 sequences, 35% to 45% of them singletons. The V end lost 4 bases, the J end lost 11 bases, and 14 bases lay between the germline ends. Germline values: CDR1 KGHSH, CDR2 LQKENI. The CDR3 length is 12 residues. Sample: blood. The gene calls are TRBV18 and TRBJ2-5; D is unresolved. This sequence was found in a young woman in good health. The CDR3, as DNA: TGTGCCAGCTCACGAGAATACAATGAGCAGTACTTC. Encoded protein: CASSREYNEQYF.